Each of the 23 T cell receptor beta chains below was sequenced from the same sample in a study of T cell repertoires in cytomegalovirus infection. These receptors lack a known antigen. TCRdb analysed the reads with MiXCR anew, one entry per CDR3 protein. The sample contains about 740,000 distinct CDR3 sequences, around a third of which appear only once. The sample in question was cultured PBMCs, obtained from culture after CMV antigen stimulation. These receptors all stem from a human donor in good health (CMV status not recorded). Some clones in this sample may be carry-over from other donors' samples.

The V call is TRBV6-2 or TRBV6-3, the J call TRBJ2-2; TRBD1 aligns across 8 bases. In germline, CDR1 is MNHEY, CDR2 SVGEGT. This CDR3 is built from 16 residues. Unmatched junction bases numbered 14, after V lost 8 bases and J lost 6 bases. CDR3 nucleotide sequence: TGTGCCAGCCGCCCTCGGACAGGGTTTATCGCCGGGGAGCTGTTTTTT. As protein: CASRPRTGFIAGELFF.

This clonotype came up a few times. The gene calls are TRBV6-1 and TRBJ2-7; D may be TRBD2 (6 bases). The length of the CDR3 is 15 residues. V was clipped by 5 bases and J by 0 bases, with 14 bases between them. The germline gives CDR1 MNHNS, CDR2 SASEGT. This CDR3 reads CASSLRDGSSYEQYF. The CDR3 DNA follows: TGTGCCAGCAGTTTACGGGACGGGAGCTCCTACGAGCAGTACTTC.

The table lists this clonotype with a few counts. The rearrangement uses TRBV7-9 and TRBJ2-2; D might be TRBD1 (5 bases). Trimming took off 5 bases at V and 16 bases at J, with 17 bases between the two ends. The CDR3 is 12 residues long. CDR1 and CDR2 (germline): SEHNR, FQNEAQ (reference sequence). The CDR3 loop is CASSNDRPTKFF. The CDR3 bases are TGTGCCAGCAGCAACGACAGACCCACTAAGTTTTTT. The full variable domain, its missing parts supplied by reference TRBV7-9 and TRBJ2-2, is DTGVSQNPRHKITKRGQNVTFRCDPISEHNRLYWYRQTLGQGPEFLTYFQNEAQLEKSRLLSDRFSAERPKGSFSTLEIQRTEQGDSAMYLCASSNDRPTKFFGEGSRLTVL.

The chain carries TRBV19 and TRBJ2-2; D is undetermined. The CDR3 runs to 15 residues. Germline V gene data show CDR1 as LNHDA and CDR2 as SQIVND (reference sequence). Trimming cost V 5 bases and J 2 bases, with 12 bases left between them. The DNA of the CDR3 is TGTGCCAGTAGTCTTACGAGACTTAACACCGGGGAGCTGTTTTTT. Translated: CASSLTRLNTGELFF.

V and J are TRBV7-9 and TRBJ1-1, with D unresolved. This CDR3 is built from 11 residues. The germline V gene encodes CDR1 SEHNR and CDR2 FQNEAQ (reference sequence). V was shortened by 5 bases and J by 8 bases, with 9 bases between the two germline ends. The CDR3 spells CASSRMGEAFF. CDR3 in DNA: TGTGCCAGCAGCCGAATGGGGGAAGCTTTCTTT.

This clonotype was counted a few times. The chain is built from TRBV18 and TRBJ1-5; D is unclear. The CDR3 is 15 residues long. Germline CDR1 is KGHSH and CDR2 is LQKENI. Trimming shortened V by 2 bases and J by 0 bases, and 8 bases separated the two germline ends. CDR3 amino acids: CASSPKTYSNQPQHF. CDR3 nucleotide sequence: TGTGCCAGCTCACCAAAGACCTATAGCAATCAGCCCCAGCATTTT.

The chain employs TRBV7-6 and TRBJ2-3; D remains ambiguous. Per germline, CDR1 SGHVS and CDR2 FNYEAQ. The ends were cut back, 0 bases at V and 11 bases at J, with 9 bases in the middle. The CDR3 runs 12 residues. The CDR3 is CASSLAQMEQYF. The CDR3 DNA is TGTGCCAGCAGCTTAGCCCAGATGGAGCAGTATTTT.

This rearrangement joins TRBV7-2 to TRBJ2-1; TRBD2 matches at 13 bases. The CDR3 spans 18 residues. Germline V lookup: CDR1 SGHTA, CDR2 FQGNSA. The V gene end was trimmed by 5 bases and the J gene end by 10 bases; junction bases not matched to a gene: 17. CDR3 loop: CASSGTALGLAGAGEQFF. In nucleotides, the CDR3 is TGTGCCAGCAGCGGCACGGCGCTCGGACTAGCGGGAGCCGGCGAGCAGTTCTTC.

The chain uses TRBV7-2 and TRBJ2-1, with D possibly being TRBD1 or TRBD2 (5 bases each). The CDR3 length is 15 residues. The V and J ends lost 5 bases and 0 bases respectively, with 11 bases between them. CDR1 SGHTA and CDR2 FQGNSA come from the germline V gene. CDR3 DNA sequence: TGTGCCAGCAGCCTAGGGGAGTACTCCTACAATGAGCAGTTCTTC. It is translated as CASSLGEYSYNEQFF. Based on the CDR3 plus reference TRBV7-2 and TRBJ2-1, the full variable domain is GAGVSQSPSNKVTEKGKDVELRCDPISGHTALYWYRQSLGQGLEFLIYFQGNSAPDKSGLPSDRFSAERTGGSVSTLTIQRTQQEDSAVYLCASSLGEYSYNEQFFGPGTRLTVL.

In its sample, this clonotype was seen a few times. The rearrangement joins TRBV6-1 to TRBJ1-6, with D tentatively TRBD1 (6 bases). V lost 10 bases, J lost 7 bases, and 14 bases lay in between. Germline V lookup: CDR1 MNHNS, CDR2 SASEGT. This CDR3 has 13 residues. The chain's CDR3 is CATQTGDNSPLHF. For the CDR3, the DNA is TGTGCCACCCAGACAGGCGACAATTCACCCCTCCACTTT.

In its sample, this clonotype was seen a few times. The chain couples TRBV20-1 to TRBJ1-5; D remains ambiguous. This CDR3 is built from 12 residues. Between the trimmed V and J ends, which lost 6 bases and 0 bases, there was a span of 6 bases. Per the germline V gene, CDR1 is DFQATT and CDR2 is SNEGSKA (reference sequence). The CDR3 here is CSAEYSNQPQHF. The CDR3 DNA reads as TGCAGTGCGGAGTATAGCAATCAGCCCCAGCATTTT.

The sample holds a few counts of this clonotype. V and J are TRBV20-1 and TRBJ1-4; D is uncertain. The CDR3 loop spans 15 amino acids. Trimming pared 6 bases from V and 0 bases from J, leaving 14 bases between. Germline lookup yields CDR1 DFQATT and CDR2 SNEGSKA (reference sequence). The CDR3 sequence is CSAAEGASTNEKLFF. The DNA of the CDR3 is TGCAGTGCCGCAGAAGGAGCTTCAACTAATGAAAAACTGTTTTTT.

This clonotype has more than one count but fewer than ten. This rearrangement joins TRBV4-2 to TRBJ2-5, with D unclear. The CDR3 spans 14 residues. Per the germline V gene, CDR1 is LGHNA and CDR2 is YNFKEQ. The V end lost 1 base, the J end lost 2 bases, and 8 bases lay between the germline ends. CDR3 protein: CASSQVGVQETQYF. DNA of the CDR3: TGTGCCAGCAGCCAAGTGGGTGTGCAAGAGACCCAGTACTTC.

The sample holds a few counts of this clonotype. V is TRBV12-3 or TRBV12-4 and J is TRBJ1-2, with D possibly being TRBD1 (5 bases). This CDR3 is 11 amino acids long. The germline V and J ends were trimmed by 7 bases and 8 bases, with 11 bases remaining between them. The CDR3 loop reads CASTSGRGYTF. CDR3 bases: TGTGCCAGCACCTCGGGACGCGGCTACACCTTC.

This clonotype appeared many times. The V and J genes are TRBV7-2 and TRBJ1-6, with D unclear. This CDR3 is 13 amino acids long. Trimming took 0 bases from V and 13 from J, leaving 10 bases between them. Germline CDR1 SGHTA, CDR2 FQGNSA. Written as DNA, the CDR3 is TGTGCCAGCAGCTTAGCGGAGGGTTCGCCCCTCCACTTT. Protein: CASSLAEGSPLHF.

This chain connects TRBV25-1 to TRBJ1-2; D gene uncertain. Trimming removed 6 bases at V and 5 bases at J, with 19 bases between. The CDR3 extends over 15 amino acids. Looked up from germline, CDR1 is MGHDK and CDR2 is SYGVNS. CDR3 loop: CASSPLGLEEYGYTF. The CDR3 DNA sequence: TGTGCCAGCAGCCCCCTTGGGCTGGAAGAATATGGCTACACCTTC.

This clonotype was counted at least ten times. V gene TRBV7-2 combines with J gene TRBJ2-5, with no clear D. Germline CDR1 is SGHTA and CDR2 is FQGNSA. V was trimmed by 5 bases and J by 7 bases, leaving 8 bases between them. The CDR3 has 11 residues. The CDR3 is CASSPGGTQYF. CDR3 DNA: TGTGCCAGCAGCCCCGGTGGGACCCAGTACTTC.

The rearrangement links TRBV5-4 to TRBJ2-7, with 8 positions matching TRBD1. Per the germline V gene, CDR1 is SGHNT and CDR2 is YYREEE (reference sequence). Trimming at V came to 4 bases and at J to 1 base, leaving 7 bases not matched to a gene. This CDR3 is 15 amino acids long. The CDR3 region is CASSHGQGLSYEQYF. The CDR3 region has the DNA TGTGCCAGCAGCCACGGACAGGGCCTTTCCTACGAGCAGTACTTC.

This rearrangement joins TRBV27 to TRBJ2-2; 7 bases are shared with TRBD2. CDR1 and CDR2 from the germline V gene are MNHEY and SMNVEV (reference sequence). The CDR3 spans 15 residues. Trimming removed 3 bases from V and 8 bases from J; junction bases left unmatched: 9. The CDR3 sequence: CASSFRTRGRGELFF. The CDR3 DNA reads TGTGCCAGCAGTTTCCGGACTAGGGGACGGGGGGAGCTGTTTTTT.

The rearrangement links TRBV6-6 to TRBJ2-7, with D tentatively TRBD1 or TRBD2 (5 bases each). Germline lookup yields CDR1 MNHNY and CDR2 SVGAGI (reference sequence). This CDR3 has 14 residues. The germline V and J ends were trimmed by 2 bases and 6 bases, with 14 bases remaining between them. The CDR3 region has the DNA TGTGCCAGCAGTTACCGGGGCCCTTCTGGCGAGCAGTACTTC. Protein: CASSYRGPSGEQYF.

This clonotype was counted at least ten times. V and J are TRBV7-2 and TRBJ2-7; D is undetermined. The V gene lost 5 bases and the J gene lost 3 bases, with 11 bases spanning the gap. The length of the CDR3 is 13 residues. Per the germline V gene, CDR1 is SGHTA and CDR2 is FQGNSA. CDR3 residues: CASSRGGGYEQYF. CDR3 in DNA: TGTGCCAGCAGCCGCGGTGGCGGCTACGAGCAGTACTTC. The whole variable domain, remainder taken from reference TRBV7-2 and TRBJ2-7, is GAGVSQSPSNKVTEKGKDVELRCDPISGHTALYWYRQSLGQGLEFLIYFQGNSAPDKSGLPSDRFSAERTGGSVSTLTIQRTQQEDSAVYLCASSRGGGYEQYFGPGTRLTVT.

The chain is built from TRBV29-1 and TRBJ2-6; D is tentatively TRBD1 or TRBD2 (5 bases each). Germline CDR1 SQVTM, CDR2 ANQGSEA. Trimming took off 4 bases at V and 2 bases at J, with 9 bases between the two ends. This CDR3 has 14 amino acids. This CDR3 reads CSVGEGPGANVLTF. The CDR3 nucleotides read TGCAGCGTTGGAGAGGGGCCTGGGGCCAACGTCCTGACTTTC.

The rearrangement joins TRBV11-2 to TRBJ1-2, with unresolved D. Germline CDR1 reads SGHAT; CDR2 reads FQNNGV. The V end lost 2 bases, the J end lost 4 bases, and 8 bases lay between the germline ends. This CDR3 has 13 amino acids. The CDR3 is CASSLWQSYGYTF. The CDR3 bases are TGTGCCAGCAGCTTATGGCAGAGCTATGGCTACACCTTC.